One and the same sample provided the 9 T cell receptor beta chains below, sequenced in a study of blood T cell repertoires in COVID-19. Produced via immunoSEQ multiplex PCR; TCRdb's table is partial and in-frame only. The table lists more than 250,000 clones, about 91% of them singletons, with 1% to 1.5% in the top ten. The sample consisted of PBMCs or T cells enriched from blood (not recorded which). These receptor sequences come from a woman aged 35 to 49 with acute COVID-19.

This chain uses TRBV28 with TRBJ1-6; TRBD1 matches at 10 bases. V lost 3 bases to trimming and J lost 7 bases; unmatched junction nucleotides: 3. Germline CDR1 MDHEN, CDR2 SYDVKM. This CDR3 comprises 15 residues. The CDR3: CASSFLGQGNSPLHF. CDR3 coding DNA: TGTGCCAGCAGTTTTTTGGGACAGGGGAATTCACCCCTCCACTTT.

The rearrangement joins TRBV7-8 to TRBJ1-3; D not certain. Germline V gene sequence: CDR1 SGHVS, CDR2 FQNEAQ. CDR3 length: 13 residues. Trimming stripped 6 bases from V and 1 base from J, with 7 bases between. For the CDR3, the DNA is TGTGCCAGCAGTCTCACATCTGGAAACACCATATATTTT. As protein: CASSLTSGNTIYF.

J is TRBJ2-7 and V is TRBV24-1; 8 nucleotides align to TRBD1. CDR3 length equals 14 residues. CDR1 is KGHDR and CDR2 is SFDVKD in the germline V gene. V dropped 4 bases and J dropped 4; count of bases not matched to a gene: 5. CDR3 in amino acids: CATSEGTGRYEQYV. CDR3 DNA sequence: TGTGCCACCAGTGAAGGGACAGGCAGGTACGAGCAGTACGTC.

The V and J genes are TRBV10-3 and TRBJ2-1, with TRBD2 matching over 10 bases. V trimming: 6 bases; J trimming: 0 bases; junction bases outside the gene matches: 5. The CDR3 contains 16 residues. Germline values: CDR1 ENHRY, CDR2 SYGVKD. This CDR3 is CAIRGPSGSSYNEQFF. The CDR3 nucleotides are TGTGCCATCAGGGGGCCTAGCGGGAGCTCCTACAATGAGCAGTTCTTC.

V usage is TRBV3-1 (or the pseudogene TRBV3-2) and J usage is TRBJ1-1; TRBD1 matches 7 bases. V lost 1 base, J lost 4 bases, and 3 bases stayed unmatched. The CDR3 is made up of 14 amino acids. CDR1 is LGHDT, CDR2 YNNKEL, per germline (reference sequence). The CDR3 DNA sequence: TGTGCCAGCAGCCAAGCGGCAGGGGGCACTGAAGCTTTCTTT. Encoded protein: CASSQAAGGTEAFF.

The chain carries TRBV19 and TRBJ1-1; TRBD1 might be the D (6 bases). The CDR3 consists of 14 residues. Trimming pared 8 bases from V and 0 bases from J, leaving 13 bases between. Germline V gene sequence: CDR1 LNHDA, CDR2 SQIVND (reference sequence). CDR3 sequence reads: CASEDRPMNTEAFF. CDR3 nucleotide sequence: TGTGCCAGTGAGGACAGACCGATGAACACTGAAGCTTTCTTT.

This clone has a handful of counts. The chain combines TRBV5-6 with TRBJ1-2; D remains ambiguous. Looked up from germline, CDR1 is SGHDT and CDR2 is YYEEEE. Trimming left V 0 bases short and J 2 bases short, with 5 bases between. The CDR3 contains 13 residues. The CDR3 nucleotides are TGTGCCAGCAGCTTGGGGGCGAACTATGGCTACACCTTC. It codes for CASSLGANYGYTF. Supplemented by reference TRBV5-6 and TRBJ1-2, the full variable domain reads DAGVTQSPTHLIKTRGQQVTLRCSPKSGHDTVSWYQQALGQGPQFIFQYYEEEERQRGNFPDRFSGHQFPNYSSELNVNALLLGDSALYLCASSLGANYGYTFGSGTRLTVV.

This sequence joins TRBV18 and TRBJ1-5, with no clear D. The length of the CDR3 is 13 residues. CDR1 is KGHSH, CDR2 LQKENI, per germline. V was cut by 2 bases and J by 6 bases, with 8 bases left in between. CDR3 residues: CASSPEVIQPQHF. The DNA of the CDR3 is TGTGCCAGCTCACCAGAGGTTATTCAGCCCCAGCATTTT.

This chain connects TRBV19 to TRBJ1-1; the D is unclear. Trimming took off 1 base at V and 3 bases at J, with 12 bases between the two ends. The V gene's germline CDR1 is LNHDA and CDR2 SQIVND (reference sequence). The CDR3 spans 15 residues. CDR3 protein: CASSIGSVGDTEAFF. For the CDR3, the DNA is TGTGCCAGTAGTATAGGGTCGGTCGGAGACACTGAAGCTTTCTTT.